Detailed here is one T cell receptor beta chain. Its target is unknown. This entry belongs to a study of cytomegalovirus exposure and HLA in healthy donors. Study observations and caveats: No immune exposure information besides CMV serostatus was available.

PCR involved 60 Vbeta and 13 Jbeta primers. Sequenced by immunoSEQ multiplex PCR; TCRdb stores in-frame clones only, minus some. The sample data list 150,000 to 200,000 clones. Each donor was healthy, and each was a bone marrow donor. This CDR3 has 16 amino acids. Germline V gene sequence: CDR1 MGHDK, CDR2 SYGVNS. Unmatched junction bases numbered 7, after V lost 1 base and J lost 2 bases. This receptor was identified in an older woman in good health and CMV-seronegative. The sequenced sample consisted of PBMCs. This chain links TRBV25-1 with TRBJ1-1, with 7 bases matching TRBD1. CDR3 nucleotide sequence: TGTGCCAGCAGTGAATTTAGGACAGGATTCAACACTGAAGCTTTCTTT. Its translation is CASSEFRTGFNTEAFF. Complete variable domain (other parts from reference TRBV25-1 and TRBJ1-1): EADIYQTPRYLVIGTGKKITLECSQTMGHDKMYWYQQDPGMELHLIHYSYGVNSTEKGDLSSESTVSRIRTEHFPLTLESARPSHTSQYLCASSEFRTGFNTEAFFGQGTRLTVV.